The rows below give T cell receptor beta chains drawn from one sample of a study of T-cell reconstitution after alpha-beta-depleted transplantation in children. TCRdb fed the PCR reads into MiXCR, producing one record per CDR3 protein. This table holds 350,000 to 450,000 distinct CDR3 sequences, about a fifth found once. This specimen consisted of PBMCs from the stem cell graft donor, obtained from the stem cell graft. Receptor source: a human donor who donated a stem cell graft to a child with acute myeloid leukemia. The CDR3 runs from the conserved cysteine through the conserved F or W.

CDR3 length,V gene,CDR3 protein
15,TRBV5-1,CASSLAVGSRDTQYF
15,TRBV20-1,CSARDLTSGREEQYF
16,TRBV18,CASSPPGTGVLYEQYF
11,TRBV7-2,CASSPGIEQYF
15,TRBV12-3/TRBV12-4,CASSLGRKVTGELFF
16,TRBV20-1,CSVDSRDRVGNTEAFF
13,TRBV21-1,CASISGAHGEQFF
18,TRBV9,CASSVVLAGAMNTGELFF
20,TRBV21-1,CASSKRHSGALWGMNTEAFF
13,TRBV20-1,CSAPMGEYNEQFF
14,TRBV20-1,CSVNYPTGTDTQYF
14,TRBV6-5,CASIGTSDNNEQFF
13,TRBV29-1,CSVVGNWNTEAFF
13,TRBV29-1,CSAMIATNEKLFF
14,TRBV12-3/TRBV12-4,CASRSGIGHNEQFF
13,TRBV9,CASSVAVGETQYF
11,TRBV12-3/TRBV12-4,CASTSGYGYTF
15,TRBV5-1,CASSLEGQGLDEQFF
14,TRBV20-1,CSASGEGSNQPQHF
16,TRBV7-2,CASSFRLAGVQETQYF
16,TRBV20-1,CSASRTSGLSTDTQYF
13,TRBV7-2,CASSSPGVPEAFF
15,TRBV20-1,CSAVTQPPMNTEAFF
12,TRBV5-1,CASSLPGAPLHF
14,TRBV9,CASSVGRDWNEQFF
13,TRBV12-3/TRBV12-4,CASSRRELNEQFF
15,TRBV5-1,CASSPSSGSTYEQYF
14,TRBV5-1,CASSPRGGTDTQYF
16,TRBV24-1,CATSDGLAGRTDTQYF
9,TRBV20-1,CSAGQPQHF
14,TRBV12-3/TRBV12-4,CASRALTGIGEQYF
13,TRBV29-1,CSVTGENYNEQFF
14,TRBV3-1,CASRPGGNTGELFF
13,TRBV10-3,CAISGNANYGYTF
14,TRBV20-1,CSAGRDRGHRGYTF
16,TRBV12-3/TRBV12-4,CASTPDRGQVNYGYTF
16,TRBV10-3,CAISESATSNTGELFF
14,TRBV20-1,CSASITEYTGELFF
12,TRBV5-1,CASSLQGEEQYF
14,TRBV20-1,CSARIEGIDQPQHF